This entry is about one T cell receptor (beta chain). Noted time point: blood 4 weeks post-SBRT, at nephrectomy. Described treatment: 15 Gy SBRT to primary tumor, nephrectomy 4 weeks later. V was pared by 3 bases and J by 2 bases, with 9 bases between. CDR3 length: 14 residues. Germline V gene lookup returns CDR1 MNHEY and CDR2 SMNVEV (reference sequence). Clones were sequenced by immunoSEQ multiplex PCR, and TCRdb holds only the in-frame ones, with some missing. The data contain 50,000 to 70,000 clones, approximately 80% of them singletons. This entry is derived from a study of radiation and T cells in renal cell carcinoma.

This TCR was recovered from a man aged 55-75 years with renal cell carcinoma. The chain couples TRBV27 to TRBJ2-3; no firm D call. The sequencing here drew on blood, taken from a patient whose treatment included radiotherapy and nephrectomy. The CDR3, as DNA: TGTGCCAGCAGTTTTCAAGTACCCACAGATACGCAGTATTTT. It encodes CASSFQVPTDTQYF.